A selection of T cell receptor beta chains follows, all from one sample in a study of blood T cells in healthy people across ages. MiXCR, run by TCRdb on the 5' RACE reads, gives a single entry per CDR3 protein. Of 600,000 to 850,000 distinct CDR3 sequences listed, about 40% were seen once; the top ten hold more than 20%. The specimen was blood. These receptors all come from a woman between 55 and 75 years old in good health. The CDR3 runs from the conserved cysteine through the conserved F or W. Each record gives: D gene, J gene, V gene, clone size, CDR3 DNA, CDR3 protein. D genes are given only for firm matches. Clone size is stated in some rows and not others, as once, few, many or a class when expanded.

TRBD2,TRBJ2-7,TRBV4-3,-,TGCGCCAGCAGCCAAGGGGCTAGCGGGAGCTACGAGCAGTACTTC,CASSQGASGSYEQYF
-,TRBJ1-1,TRBV5-1,-,TGCGCCAGCAGCTTGGCGGAAAGGGGTGACACTGAAGCTTTCTTT,CASSLAERGDTEAFF
-,TRBJ2-3,TRBV24-1,many,TGTGCCACCAGTGATCCAGGGACAGATACGCAGTATTTT,CATSDPGTDTQYF
-,TRBJ2-1,TRBV7-2,-,TGTGCCAGCAGCTTAGCCGCGCGCAATGAGCAGTTCTTC,CASSLAARNEQFF
TRBD2,TRBJ2-3,TRBV18,few,TGTGCCAGCTCACCACGGACTAGCGGGGGTCGTAGCACAGATACGCAGTATTTT,CASSPRTSGGRSTDTQYF
-,TRBJ2-3,TRBV4-3,-,TGCGCCAGCAGCCAAGAACTTCGGGGAGATACGCAGTATTTT,CASSQELRGDTQYF
-,TRBJ1-2,TRBV20-1,-,TGCAGTGCTACCAGGGACATTGGCTACACCTTC,CSATRDIGYTF
-,TRBJ2-1,TRBV6-5,many,TGTGCCAGCAGGCCTGACTGGAGCTCCTACAATGAGCAGTTCTTC,CASRPDWSSYNEQFF
-,TRBJ2-7,TRBV7-3,few,TGTGCCAGCGGCCGCGGGGCCTACAATGAGCAGTACTTC,CASGRGAYNEQYF
-,TRBJ1-4,TRBV28,-,TGTGCCAGCAGTTTTGGCAGTGAAAAACTGTTTTTT,CASSFGSEKLFF
TRBD1,TRBJ1-2,TRBV20-1,-,TGCAGTGCTAGTCGGGCAGGGGGAGGCTACACCTTC,CSASRAGGGYTF
TRBD1,TRBJ2-5,TRBV5-1,-,TGCGCCGGCAGCTATGGACAGGGACAAGAGACCCAGTACTTC,CAGSYGQGQETQYF
TRBD2,TRBJ2-5,TRBV25-1,many,TGTGCCAGCACCGGGGGGGAGACCCAGTACTTC,CASTGGETQYF
TRBD2,TRBJ2-1,TRBV27,-,TGTGCCAGCACCCGACTAGCGGGAGGCCACAATGAGCAGTTCTTC,CASTRLAGGHNEQFF
TRBD2,TRBJ2-7,TRBV6-5,-,TGTGCCAGCAGTTACTCGTATGGCGGGGGAAGCTCCTACGAGCAGTACTTC,CASSYSYGGGSSYEQYF
-,TRBJ1-6,TRBV19,few,TGTGCCAGTAGGTGGGGGGGGCCCGGAGCGGATTCACCCCTCCACTTT,CASRWGGPGADSPLHF
-,TRBJ2-7,TRBV5-1,-,TGCGCCAGCAGCCCACAGGTTAGCTCCTACAATGAGCAGTACTTC,CASSPQVSSYNEQYF
-,TRBJ2-1,TRBV12-5,-,TGTGCTAGTGGTTTGGTATCAAATCATGAGCAGTTCTTC,CASGLVSNHEQFF
TRBD2,TRBJ2-1,TRBV4-2,-,TGTGCCAGCAGCCAAGACAAGCGGGAGCGGGGCAATGAGCAGTTCTTC,CASSQDKRERGNEQFF
-,TRBJ2-5,TRBV29-1,-,TGCAGCGTTGTTCCAGCGGGTACTCAAGAGACCCAGTACTTC,CSVVPAGTQETQYF
TRBD1,TRBJ2-4,TRBV7-2,-,TGTGCCAGCACCTCATCCCACCGAGGGGGCCAGGACATTCAGTACTTC,CASTSSHRGGQDIQYF
-,TRBJ2-3,TRBV5-1,-,TGCGCCAGCAGCTTGCCCGGGGGCGTAGTCACAGATACGCAGTATTTT,CASSLPGGVVTDTQYF
TRBD2,TRBJ2-1,TRBV28,few,TGTGCCATTCACGGCCGGGGTGGGGGACTAGACAACTACAATGAGCAGTTCTTC,CAIHGRGGGLDNYNEQFF
-,TRBJ2-1,TRBV14,-,TGTGCCAGCAGCCAAGGGTACGACGGGGGACTTAACAATGAGCAGTTCTTC,CASSQGYDGGLNNEQFF
-,TRBJ1-2,TRBV18,few,TGTGCCAGCTCACAGTCAGTCGGGAAAGACTATGGCTACACCTTC,CASSQSVGKDYGYTF
-,TRBJ1-2,TRBV6-2/TRBV6-3,-,TGTGCCAGCAGTTTGGGTAGTGGGGCGATGTATGGCTACACCTTC,CASSLGSGAMYGYTF
-,TRBJ1-5,TRBV6-5,-,TGTGCCAGAGATCGGGGGCAGCCCCAGCATTTT,CARDRGQPQHF